This TCR beta chain was identified during a study of T-cell memory formation after mild COVID-19 (dated by TCRdb to the early 2020s). With respect to the entire study: TCR sequence clusters from the two donors were found to be largely donor specific. In a couple of donors, T-cell clones that expanded and contracted after mild COVID-19 were tracked by sequencing TCRalpha and TCRbeta repertoires over time. The cohort comprised two young, previously healthy adult volunteers, one female and one male.

Sequenced on an Illumina NovaSeq 6000. cDNA libraries for TCRalpha and TCRbeta were prepared by 5'RACE using constant-segment primers, with sample barcodes and unique molecular identifiers added. Trizol reagent was used to extract RNA from every sample. Amplification of the libraries took two PCR steps, and the second step added a second sample barcode plus Illumina TruSeq adapters. The libraries were sequenced on an Illumina NovaSeq using 2 x 150 bp paired-end reads. Processing in the source paper ran as follows. With migec v1.2.7, reads were demultiplexed and then collapsed into UMI-guided consensus sequences. Using mixcr v2.1.11, UMI consensuses were aligned to TRA and TRB V and J templates and then assembled into clonotypes. Clonotypes were classified as expanded or contracted when called significant by both edgeR and NoisET, with noise models trained on biological replicates. For edgeR calls, a false discovery rate-adjusted p below 0.01 and a log2 fold-change threshold of 1 were applied. As an exploratory analysis of dynamics, PCA with hierarchical clustering was applied to max-normalized trajectories of the 1000 most abundant clonotypes. Separately sequenced CD4+ and CD8+ repertoires were used to assign the CD4 or CD8 phenotype of responding clones. TCRdb passed the public sequencing reads through fastp at Q25 and MiXCR, retaining productive beta sequences. Entries that share a CDR3 protein sequence are merged under the most common genes and DNA. What appears here as the V and J calls and clone size reflects TCRdb's work, not the paper's. The sample contains just over 200,000 distinct CDR3 sequences, 9% to 10% of them found a single time. Roughly 4% of the sample rests with the top ten.

PBMCs were isolated by Ficoll-Paque density gradient centrifugation. About this clonotype: No cognate antigen has been identified for it. Base qualities are not recorded, but no much larger clone differs from it by a single base.

What the study reported, not specific to this receptor: Balanced CD4/CD8 phenotypes were observed for clones contracting from day 15 to 85, whereas a bias towards CD4+ was observed for a second wave of clones expanding from day 15 to 37. Some responding clones were detected in pre-infection memory, suggesting pre-existing cross-reactive memory T cells joined the SARS-CoV-2 response. Only a couple of mild cases were covered by the study, and larger cohorts that include severe cases with pre-infection samples were considered necessary. Contracting CD4+ clones were located mainly in the CM and EM memory subsets, whereas CD8+ clones were found to be enriched in EMRA. SARS-CoV-2 specificity of the second-wave clones peaking on day 37 was not confirmed.

Including the terminal cysteine and phenylalanine, the CDR3 comprises 15 residues. CDR3 DNA only is kept here, 45 bases in frame from base 1. Via the germline V gene, CDR1 is SGHNT and CDR2 YENEEA. V sheds 1 base and J sheds 2 bases, leaving 9 bases between their ends. The sample taken for sequencing was PBMCs or a T cell subset sorted from them (not recorded which). This receptor was taken from a man aged 18 to 30 who had mild COVID-19 (a few samples of this study predate the infection). The sample titles of this study are shuffled in the database, so cell type and time point are left out; the donor was told from shared clones. The rearranged chain carries TRBV11-3 and TRBJ2-1, and TRBD1 may be the D gene, going by 6 matching bases. The sequenced DNA is TGTGCCAGCAGCTTAGGCAGGGGTCCCTACAATGAGCAGTTCTTC. This yields the protein CASSLGRGPYNEQFF.